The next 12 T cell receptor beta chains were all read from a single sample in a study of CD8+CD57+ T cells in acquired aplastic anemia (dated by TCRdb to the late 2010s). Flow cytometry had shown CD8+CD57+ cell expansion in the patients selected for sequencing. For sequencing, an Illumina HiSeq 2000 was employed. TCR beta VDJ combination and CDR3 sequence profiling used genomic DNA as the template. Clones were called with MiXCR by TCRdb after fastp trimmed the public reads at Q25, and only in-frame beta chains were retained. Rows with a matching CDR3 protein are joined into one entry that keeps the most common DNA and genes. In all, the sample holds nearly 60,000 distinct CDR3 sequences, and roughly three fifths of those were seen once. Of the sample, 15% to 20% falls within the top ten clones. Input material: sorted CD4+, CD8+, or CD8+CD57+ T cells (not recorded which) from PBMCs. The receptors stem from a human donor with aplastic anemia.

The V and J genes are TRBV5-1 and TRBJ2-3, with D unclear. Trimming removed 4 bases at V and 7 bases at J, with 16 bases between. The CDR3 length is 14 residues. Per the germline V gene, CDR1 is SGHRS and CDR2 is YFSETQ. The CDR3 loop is CASSVESVINTQYF. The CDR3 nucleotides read TGCGCCAGCAGCGTTGAATCGGTGATAAATACGCAGTATTTT.

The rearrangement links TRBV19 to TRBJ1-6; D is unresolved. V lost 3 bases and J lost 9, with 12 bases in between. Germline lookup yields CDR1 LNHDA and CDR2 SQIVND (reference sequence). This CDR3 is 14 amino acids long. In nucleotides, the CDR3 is TGTGCCAGTAGTATGCCACGAGAGGGTTCACCCCTCCACTTT. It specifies CASSMPREGSPLHF. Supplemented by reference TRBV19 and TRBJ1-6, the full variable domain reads DGGITQSPKYLFRKEGQNVTLSCEQNLNHDAMYWYRQDPGQGLRLIYYSQIVNDFQKGDIAEGYSVSREKKESFPLTVTSAQKNPTAFYLCASSMPREGSPLHFGNGTRLTVT.

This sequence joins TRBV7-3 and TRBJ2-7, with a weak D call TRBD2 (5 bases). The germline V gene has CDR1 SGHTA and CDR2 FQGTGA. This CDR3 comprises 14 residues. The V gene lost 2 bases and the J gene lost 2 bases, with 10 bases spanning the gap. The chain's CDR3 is CASSLGPGTYEQYF. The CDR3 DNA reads TGTGCCAGCAGCTTAGGTCCGGGGACCTACGAGCAGTACTTC.

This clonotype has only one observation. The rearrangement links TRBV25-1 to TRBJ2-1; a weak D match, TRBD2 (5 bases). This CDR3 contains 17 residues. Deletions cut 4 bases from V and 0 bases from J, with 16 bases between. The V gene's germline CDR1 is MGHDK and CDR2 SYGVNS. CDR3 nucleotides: TGTGCCAGCAGTGGAGGGATTGTCTCAAGCTCCTACAATGAGCAGTTCTTC. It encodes CASSGGIVSSSYNEQFF.

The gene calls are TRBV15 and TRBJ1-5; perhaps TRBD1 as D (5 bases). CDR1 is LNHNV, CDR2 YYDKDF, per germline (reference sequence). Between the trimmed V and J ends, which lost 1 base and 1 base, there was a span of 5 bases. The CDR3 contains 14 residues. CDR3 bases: TGTGCCACCAGCAGAGGGGGCAGCAATCAGCCCCAGCATTTT. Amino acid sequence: CATSRGGSNQPQHF.

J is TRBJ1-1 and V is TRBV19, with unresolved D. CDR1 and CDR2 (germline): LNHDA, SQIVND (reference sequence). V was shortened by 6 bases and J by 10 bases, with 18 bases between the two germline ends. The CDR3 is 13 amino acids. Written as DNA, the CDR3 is TGTGCCAGTAGGGCTGGAGGCTCACTGCGAGCTTTCTTT. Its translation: CASRAGGSLRAFF.

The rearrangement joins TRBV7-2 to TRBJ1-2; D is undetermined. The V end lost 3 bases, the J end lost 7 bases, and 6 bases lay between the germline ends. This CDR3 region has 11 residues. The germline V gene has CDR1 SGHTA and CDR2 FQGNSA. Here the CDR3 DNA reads TGTGCCAGCAGCTTGGGGAGTGGCTACACCTTC. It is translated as CASSLGSGYTF.

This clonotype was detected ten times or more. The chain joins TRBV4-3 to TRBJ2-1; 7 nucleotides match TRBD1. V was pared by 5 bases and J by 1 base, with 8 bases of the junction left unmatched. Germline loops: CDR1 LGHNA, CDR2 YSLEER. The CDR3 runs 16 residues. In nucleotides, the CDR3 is TGCGCCAGCAGCGGGGACAGTGGGTTGTCCTACAATGAGCAGTTCTTC. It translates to CASSGDSGLSYNEQFF.

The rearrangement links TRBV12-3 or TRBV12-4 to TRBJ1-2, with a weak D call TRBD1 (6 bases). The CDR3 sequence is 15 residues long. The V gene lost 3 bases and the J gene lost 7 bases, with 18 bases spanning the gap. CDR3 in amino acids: CASSFGVRGWAGYTF. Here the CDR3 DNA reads TGTGCCAGCAGTTTCGGCGTCAGGGGATGGGCTGGCTACACCTTC.

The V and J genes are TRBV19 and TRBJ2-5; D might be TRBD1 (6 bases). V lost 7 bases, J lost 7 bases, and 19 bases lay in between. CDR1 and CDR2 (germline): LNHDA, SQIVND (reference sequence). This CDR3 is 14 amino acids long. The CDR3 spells CASTSRGHLGTQYF. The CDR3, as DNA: TGTGCCAGTACTAGCCGGGGACATCTTGGGACCCAGTACTTC. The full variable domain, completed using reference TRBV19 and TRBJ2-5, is DGGITQSPKYLFRKEGQNVTLSCEQNLNHDAMYWYRQDPGQGLRLIYYSQIVNDFQKGDIAEGYSVSREKKESFPLTVTSAQKNPTAFYLCASTSRGHLGTQYFGPGTRLLVL.

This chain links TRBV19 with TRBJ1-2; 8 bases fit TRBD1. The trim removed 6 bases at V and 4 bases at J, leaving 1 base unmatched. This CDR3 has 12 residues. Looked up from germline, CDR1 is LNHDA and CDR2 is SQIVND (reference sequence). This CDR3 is CASSGTGYGYTF. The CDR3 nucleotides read TGTGCCAGTAGCGGGACAGGCTATGGCTACACCTTC.

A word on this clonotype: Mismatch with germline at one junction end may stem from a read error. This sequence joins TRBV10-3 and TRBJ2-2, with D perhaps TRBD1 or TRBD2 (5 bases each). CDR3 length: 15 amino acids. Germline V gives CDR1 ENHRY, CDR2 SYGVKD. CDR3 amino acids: CAISDVGAVAGELFF. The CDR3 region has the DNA TGTGCCATCAGTGACGTAGGGGCTGTGGCCGGGGAGCTGTTCTTT.